A single sample is the source of the 27 T cell receptor beta chains below, sequenced in a study of blood T cell repertoires in COVID-19. The assay was immunoSEQ multiplex PCR, and TCRdb's table has in-frame clones only and misses some. The sample has about 42,000 clones; 75% to 90% are singletons. The specimen was peripheral blood. The receptors come from a man aged 30 to 45 with active or convalescent COVID-19.

The chain joins TRBV24-1 to TRBJ2-2, with D uncertain. The germline V and J ends were trimmed by 4 bases and 6 bases, with 11 bases remaining between them. This CDR3 is built from 14 residues. Germline-derived CDR1 and CDR2 are KGHDR and SFDVKD. In nucleotides, the CDR3 is TGTGCCACCAGTGACCCCTCGGGTGCCGGGGAGCTGTTTTTT. It translates to CATSDPSGAGELFF.

The chain recombines TRBV7-9 with TRBJ1-2; 8 bases match TRBD1. The ends lost 5 bases at V and 7 bases at J; junction bases unmatched: 9. Germline V lookup: CDR1 SEHNR, CDR2 FQNEAQ (reference sequence). This CDR3 contains 14 residues. CDR3 DNA: TGTGCCAGCAGCAACGACAGGGGCCTTGGTGGCTACACCTTC. As protein: CASSNDRGLGGYTF. Based on the CDR3 plus reference TRBV7-9 and TRBJ1-2, the full variable domain is DTGVSQNPRHKITKRGQNVTFRCDPISEHNRLYWYRQTLGQGPEFLTYFQNEAQLEKSRLLSDRFSAERPKGSFSTLEIQRTEQGDSAMYLCASSNDRGLGGYTFGSGTRLTVV.

CDR3 sequence: CASSLDRVAYNSPLHF. The CDR3, as DNA: TGTGCCAGCAGCTTAGACCGGGTGGCATATAATTCACCCCTCCACTTT. The V gene is TRBV11-2, the J gene TRBJ1-6; D not resolved. This CDR3 spans 16 amino acids. Trimming took 0 bases from V and 4 from J, leaving 10 bases between them. Germline V gives CDR1 SGHAT, CDR2 FQNNGV.

V usage is TRBV19 and J usage is TRBJ1-5; no reliable D call. The CDR3 has 17 amino acids. The germline V gene has CDR1 LNHDA and CDR2 SQIVND (reference sequence). Deletions cut 6 bases from V and 0 bases from J, with 18 bases between. CDR3 residues: CASSSTSGGNSNQPQHF. The DNA of the CDR3 is TGTGCCAGTAGCTCGACGTCGGGAGGTAATAGCAATCAGCCCCAGCATTTT.

The chain employs TRBV11-3 and TRBJ2-1; 8 nucleotides match TRBD2. The CDR3 is 14 amino acids. The ends lost 6 bases at V and 10 bases at J; junction bases unmatched: 11. CDR1 is SGHNT, CDR2 YENEEA, per germline. The CDR3 sequence: CASSFSGTRGEQFF. The CDR3 DNA reads TGTGCCAGCAGTTTTAGCGGGACGAGGGGGGAGCAGTTCTTC. The whole variable domain, filled in from reference TRBV11-3 and TRBJ2-1, reads EAGVVQSPRYKIIEKKQPVAFWCNPISGHNTLYWYLQNLGQGPELLIRYENEEAVDDSQLPKDRFSAERLKGVDSTLKIQPAELGDSAVYLCASSFSGTRGEQFFGPGTRLTVL.

This clone has just one count. V usage is TRBV7-9 and J usage is TRBJ2-1, with 7 bases lining up with TRBD2. The germline V gene has CDR1 SEHNR and CDR2 FQNEAQ (reference sequence). The J segment lost 3 bases and the V segment lost 1 base, leaving 6 bases of the junction unmatched. There are 16 residues in the CDR3. For the CDR3, the DNA is TGTGCCAGCAGCTTAGTACCTAGCGGAAGCTACAATGAGCAGTTCTTC. It yields the protein CASSLVPSGSYNEQFF.

J is TRBJ2-7 and V is TRBV7-2, with 7 nucleotides matching TRBD1. Germline CDR1 reads SGHTA; CDR2 reads FQGNSA. V lost 5 bases to trimming and J lost 0 bases; unmatched junction nucleotides: 4. This CDR3 spans 14 amino acids. CDR3 region: CASSEDRSSYEQYV. CDR3 nucleotides: TGTGCCAGCAGCGAGGACAGGAGCTCCTACGAGCAGTACGTC.

V gene TRBV5-8 combines with J gene TRBJ2-1; 10 positions match TRBD2. Germline V CDR1 and CDR2: SGHTS, YDEGEE. V shed 7 bases, J shed 4 bases, and the junction held 8 bases outside the gene matches. The CDR3 contains 15 residues. The CDR3 sequence: CASGRTSGVYNEQFF. For the CDR3, the DNA is TGTGCCAGCGGTCGGACTAGCGGTGTATACAATGAGCAGTTCTTC.

The rearrangement links TRBV4-2 to TRBJ1-2; 9 bases line up with TRBD1. V was pared by 6 bases and J by 6 bases, with 5 bases of the junction left unmatched. The CDR3 is 13 amino acids. CDR1 is LGHNA, CDR2 YNFKEQ, per germline. CDR3 sequence: CASRNRGHDGYTF. CDR3 nucleotides: TGTGCCAGCAGAAACAGGGGGCATGATGGCTACACCTTC.

A few counts support this clone. V is TRBV11-2 and J is TRBJ2-5; TRBD2 matches 12 bases. The J segment lost 6 bases and the V segment lost 4 bases, leaving 9 bases of the junction unmatched. Germline loops: CDR1 SGHAT, CDR2 FQNNGV. This CDR3 is 16 amino acids long. This chain's CDR3 is CASSYLAGGVGKTQYF. CDR3 nucleotide sequence: TGTGCCAGCAGCTATCTAGCGGGAGGGGTGGGGAAGACCCAGTACTTC.

The chain recombines TRBV10-2 with TRBJ1-1; tentative D call: TRBD1 (5 bases). The CDR3 has 12 residues. V lost 7 bases, J lost 5 bases, and 11 bases lay in between. Germline CDR1 is WSHSY and CDR2 is SAAADI. For the CDR3, the DNA is TGCGCCAGCACTCAAAGGGGAACTGAAGCTTTCTTT. Residues: CASTQRGTEAFF.

The V call is TRBV29-1, the J call TRBJ2-5; 8 bases line up with TRBD1. Germline loops: CDR1 SQVTM, CDR2 ANQGSEA. The CDR3 is made up of 16 amino acids. Trimming took 3 bases from V and 5 from J; bases not matched to a gene: 14. CDR3 sequence reads: CSVDGQGALHGETQYF. CDR3 bases: TGCAGCGTTGATGGTCAGGGGGCGCTCCATGGGGAGACCCAGTACTTC. The full variable domain, rest sourced from reference TRBV29-1 and TRBJ2-5, is SAVISQKPSRDICQRGTSLTIQCQVDSQVTMMFWYRQQPGQSLTLIATANQGSEATYESGFVIDKFPISRPNLTFSTLTVSNMSPEDSSIYLCSVDGQGALHGETQYFGPGTRLLVL.

CDR3 in amino acids: CASSRNPTGRLNTEAFF. CDR3 sequence (DNA): TGTGCCAGTAGCCGTAATCCCACAGGGAGATTGAACACTGAAGCTTTCTTT. The gene calls are TRBV19 and TRBJ1-1; D perhaps matches TRBD1 (6 bases). CDR3 length: 17 amino acids. Germline values: CDR1 LNHDA, CDR2 SQIVND (reference sequence). Trimming removed 6 bases from V and 0 bases from J, with 20 bases in between.

The genes are TRBV7-9 and TRBJ1-1; no clear D gene. From germline, CDR1 is SEHNR and CDR2 FQNEAQ (reference sequence). This CDR3 spans 14 amino acids. V lost 1 base and J lost 5, with 11 bases in between. CDR3 in DNA: TGTGCCAGCAGCTTAGAGGTGGAGGGAACTGAAGCTTTCTTT. Amino acid sequence: CASSLEVEGTEAFF.

J is TRBJ1-4 and V is TRBV25-1, with D tentatively TRBD1 (5 bases). Germline V gene lookup returns CDR1 MGHDK and CDR2 SYGVNS. Trimming cost V 2 bases and J 7 bases, with 5 bases left between them. This CDR3 contains 12 residues. CDR3 region: CASSEQGEKLFF. The DNA of the CDR3 is TGTGCCAGCAGTGAACAGGGTGAAAAACTGTTTTTT.

This chain joins TRBV9 and TRBJ1-1; D is uncertain. Germline V gives CDR1 SGDLS, CDR2 YYNGEE. The length of the CDR3 is 13 residues. V lost 5 bases to trimming and J lost 6 bases, with 14 bases between them. The CDR3 loop is CASSTVVGPEAFF. CDR3 in DNA: TGTGCCAGCAGTACCGTTGTGGGCCCTGAAGCTTTCTTT.

This clone was found a few times. The rearrangement joins TRBV6-6 to TRBJ2-7; a weak D match, TRBD1 (6 bases). The ends were cut back, 4 bases at V and 3 bases at J, with 16 bases in the middle. Germline V gene lookup returns CDR1 MNHNY and CDR2 SVGAGI (reference sequence). There are 15 residues in the CDR3. The CDR3 reads CASSSRTENVYEQYF. The CDR3 coding sequence is TGTGCCAGCAGTTCCCGGACAGAGAATGTCTACGAGCAGTACTTC.

This chain links TRBV9 with TRBJ2-4, with a weak D call TRBD2 (6 bases). From germline, CDR1 is SGDLS and CDR2 YYNGEE. This CDR3 is built from 17 residues. Trimming took off 4 bases at V and 8 bases at J, with 25 bases between the two ends. The CDR3 reads CASSSPDWTAERDIQYF. CDR3 sequence (DNA): TGTGCCAGCAGCTCCCCTGACTGGACCGCTGAGCGGGACATTCAGTACTTC.

The chain combines TRBV5-6 with TRBJ2-1; TRBD2 is a possible D gene (6 bases). Trimming took 4 bases from V and 5 from J, leaving 13 bases between them. This CDR3 is 14 amino acids long. Germline V CDR1 and CDR2: SGHDT, YYEEEE. This CDR3 reads CASSPTSFDNEQFF. DNA for the CDR3: TGTGCCAGCAGCCCGACTAGTTTCGACAATGAGCAGTTCTTC.

The rearrangement links TRBV12-3 or TRBV12-4 to TRBJ1-6, with D possibly matching TRBD1 (5 bases). Trimming took 5 bases from V and 8 from J, leaving 10 bases between them. The CDR3 has 13 amino acids. CDR3 amino acids: CASSTRQYSPLHF. The DNA for the CDR3 is TGTGCCAGCAGTACAAGACAGTATTCACCCCTCCACTTT.

The chain carries TRBV4-3 and TRBJ2-7, with TRBD2 identical over 7 bases. Germline V gene lookup returns CDR1 LGHNA and CDR2 YSLEER. Unmatched junction bases numbered 16, after V lost 4 bases and J lost 4 bases. CDR3 length equals 17 residues. CDR3 nucleotide sequence: TGCGCCAGCAGCCGTCTTGGACTAGGCAACCTTTCTTACGAGCAGTACGTC. Translated, it gives CASSRLGLGNLSYEQYV.

The V and J genes are TRBV15 and TRBJ1-2; D is undetermined. This CDR3 comprises 16 residues. Per the germline V gene, CDR1 is LNHNV and CDR2 is YYDKDF (reference sequence). Trimming removed 0 bases at V and 2 bases at J, with 13 bases between. The CDR3 reads CATSRDLVKQNYGYTF. CDR3 nucleotide sequence: TGTGCCACCAGCAGAGATTTGGTTAAACAAAACTATGGCTACACCTTC.

V is TRBV6-1 and J is TRBJ1-1, with D perhaps matching TRBD1 (6 bases). CDR1 MNHNS and CDR2 SASEGT come from the germline V gene. This CDR3 has 17 residues. V dropped 3 bases and J dropped 0 bases, with 17 bases sitting between them. The CDR3 DNA follows: TGTGCCAGCAGTGATCCTCAAAAGACAGGTATGAACACTGAAGCTTTCTTT. This sequence encodes CASSDPQKTGMNTEAFF.

This clone was found a few times. The chain has TRBV6-1 and TRBJ1-1, with a possible D match to TRBD1 (5 bases). V gave up 2 bases and J gave up 3 bases, with 13 bases separating them. This CDR3 comprises 15 residues. Germline V gene data show CDR1 as MNHNS and CDR2 as SASEGT. This chain's CDR3 is CASSEIGKGDTEAFF. CDR3 DNA: TGTGCCAGCAGTGAAATTGGCAAAGGGGACACTGAAGCTTTCTTT.

The chain joins TRBV13 to TRBJ2-1; 8 bases line up with TRBD1. This CDR3 spans 16 amino acids. CDR1 is PRHDT and CDR2 is FYEKMQ in the germline V gene (reference sequence). V shed 4 bases and J 4 bases; nucleotides not matched to a gene: 9. The CDR3 protein is CASSSYRDRPYNEQFF. CDR3 sequence (DNA): TGTGCCAGCAGCTCCTACCGGGACAGGCCATACAATGAGCAGTTCTTC.

This clone was picked up a small number of times. The rearrangement links TRBV24-1 to TRBJ2-3; a possible D gene is TRBD2 (6 bases). CDR3 length equals 14 residues. V lost 9 bases and J lost 3, with 15 bases in between. The germline gives CDR1 KGHDR, CDR2 SFDVKD. CDR3 loop: CATGERRETDTQYF. DNA of the CDR3: TGTGCCACCGGGGAAAGGAGGGAAACAGATACGCAGTATTTT.

The sample holds one count of this clone. The rearrangement links TRBV2 to TRBJ1-5, with D hard to call. The CDR3 runs 15 residues. CDR1 and CDR2 (germline): SNHLY, FYNNEI. Trimming left V 1 base short and J 0 bases short, with 7 bases between. Here the CDR3 DNA reads TGTGCCAGCAGTGAAGGGGAGTATAGCAATCAGCCCCAGCATTTT. Translated, it gives CASSEGEYSNQPQHF.